The clone carrying this TCR beta chain was counted at least ten times. The data were taken from a study of early T cells in non-severe SARS-CoV-2 infection. On the study more broadly: Sequencing was performed on bulk RNA from unsorted whole blood, leaving chains unpaired.

Unique molecular identifiers (one per individual cDNA molecule) were attached. Each CDR3 protein is one row after TCRdb ran MiXCR on the 5' RACE reads. The sample includes over 60,000 distinct CDR3 sequences, roughly 9.4% of them seen just once. From germline, CDR1 is SGHAT and CDR2 FQNNGV. V trimming: 3 bases; J trimming: 0 bases; junction bases outside the gene matches: 4. The length of the CDR3 is 16 residues. This chain joins TRBV11-2 and TRBJ2-3; 9 bases map to TRBD2. The sample consisted of whole blood. The clonotype originates from an adult who was a healthcare worker with PCR-confirmed SARS-CoV-2 infection or an uninfected control (not recorded which). CDR3 DNA: TGTGCCAGCAGCTTGGGGACTAGCCAAAGCACAGATACGCAGTATTTT. Its protein is CASSLGTSQSTDTQYF.